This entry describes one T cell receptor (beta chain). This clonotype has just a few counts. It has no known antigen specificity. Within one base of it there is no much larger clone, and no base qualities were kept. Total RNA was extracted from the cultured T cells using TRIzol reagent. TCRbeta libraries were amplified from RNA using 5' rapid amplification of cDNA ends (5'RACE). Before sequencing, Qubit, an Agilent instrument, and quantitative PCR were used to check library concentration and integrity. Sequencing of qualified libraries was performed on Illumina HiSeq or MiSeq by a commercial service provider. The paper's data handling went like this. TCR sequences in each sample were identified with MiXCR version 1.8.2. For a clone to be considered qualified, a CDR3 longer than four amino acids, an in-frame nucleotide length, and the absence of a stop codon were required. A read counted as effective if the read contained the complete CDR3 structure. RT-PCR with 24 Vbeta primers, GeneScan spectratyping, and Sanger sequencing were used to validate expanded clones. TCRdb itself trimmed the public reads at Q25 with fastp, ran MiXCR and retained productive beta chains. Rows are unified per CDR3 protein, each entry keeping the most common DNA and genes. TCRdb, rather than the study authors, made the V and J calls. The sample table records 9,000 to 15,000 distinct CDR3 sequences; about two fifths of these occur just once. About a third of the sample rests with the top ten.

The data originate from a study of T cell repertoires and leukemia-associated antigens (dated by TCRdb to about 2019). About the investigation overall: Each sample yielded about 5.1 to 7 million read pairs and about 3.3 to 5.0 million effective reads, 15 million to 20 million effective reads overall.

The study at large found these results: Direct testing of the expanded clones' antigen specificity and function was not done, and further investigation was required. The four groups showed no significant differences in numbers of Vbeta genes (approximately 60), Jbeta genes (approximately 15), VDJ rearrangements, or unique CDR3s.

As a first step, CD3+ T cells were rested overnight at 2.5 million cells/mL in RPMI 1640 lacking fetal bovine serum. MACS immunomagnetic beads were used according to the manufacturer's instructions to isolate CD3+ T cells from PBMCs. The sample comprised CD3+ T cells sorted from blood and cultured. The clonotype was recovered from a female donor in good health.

CDR3 region: CASRGAGQETQYF. The DNA sequence is given as TGTGCCAGCAGGGGAGCAGGCCAAGAGACCCAGTACTTC. This receptor chain uses TRBV7-2 and TRBJ2-5; the D region possibly corresponds to TRBD2 (5 bases align). Trimming at the junction amounts to 6 bases on V and 1 base on J, and the germline ends lie 9 bases apart. CDR1 SGHTA and CDR2 FQGNSA are derived from the germline V gene. Taken from cysteine to phenylalanine, the CDR3 has 13 residues. Just CDR3 DNA is preserved here, 39 bases in frame from base 1.